This TCR beta chain was sequenced for a study of T cells in Graves' hyperthyroidism and ophthalmopathy (dated by TCRdb to between 2018 and 2021). Regarding the complete study: Peripheral blood samples were taken at initial diagnosis, before any treatment was given. The paper reports TCR Vbeta CDR3 sequencing of fewer than 150 peripheral blood samples: 43 ophthalmopathy, fewer than 80 hyperthyroidism and approximately 17 progressor patients. After sampling, hyperthyroidism patients received methimazole starting at 30 mg daily, and ophthalmopathy patients received high-dose intravenous methylprednisolone. In addition, the study compared T-cell repertoires in thyroid tissue and in blood from 6 or 7 Graves' hyperthyroidism patients. Prospective prediction of ophthalmopathy was tested in an independent validation cohort consisting of about 19 hyperthyroidism patients and some 16 patients who later progressed to ophthalmopathy. The 75 to 100 discovery patients were randomly split 7:3 into training and test sets. To identify TCR V-J signatures that set the groups apart, the researchers used a discovery cohort of 90 to 100 patients, made up of roughly 45 with Graves' ophthalmopathy and about 59 with stable Graves' hyperthyroidism. Broader findings and caveats from the paper: In validation, progression to ophthalmopathy was predicted by the model with almost 71% sensitivity and under 85% specificity, a median of about 6.8 months before onset. Sample size was not statistically predetermined, and blinding of investigators to group allocation was not performed. Ophthalmopathy was separated from stable hyperthyroidism by a 13 V-J signature model, with 87.88% sensitivity and about 81% specificity obtained in cross-validation and 80%/75% obtained in testing. Most expanded thyroid clonotypes (frequency above 0.001) were also detected in blood, suggesting blood repertoires may reflect thyroid immune responses.

The TCR beta CDR3 regions were amplified from the RNA transcripts. For the first round of RT-PCR on the TCR CDR3, the HTBI primer set was used together with the Qiagen OneStep RT-PCR kit. Libraries were constructed in a second round of multiplex PCR, after which size selection and purification were carried out. Paired-end sequencing of the libraries was performed with 100 bp reads on an Illumina HiSeq2000. The study's processing was this. SOAPnuke was used to process the raw data, with reads discarded if the reads contained adapters or uncalled bases, had a mean Phred below 15, or lacked an exact constant-primer or identifier match. COPE v1.2.5 was used to merge high-quality paired reads, and clonotypes were defined as unique nucleotide sequences. MiTCR v1.1 was used to align the clonotypes against IMGT TRBV, TRBD and TRBJ reference segments. The analysis was restricted to V-J combinations with a frequency above 0.0001, which together covered 99% to 99.2% of the repertoires. The TCS score was defined as the ratio of F50 (clonal expansion) to E x V (chaos), calculated using BLOSUM62-based TCRdist between CDR3 peptides within each V-J. Welch's t-statistics and random forest reduced just over 500 V-J features to 13, which were used in a naive Bayes classifier (R e1071). The raw public data were reprocessed by TCRdb itself: fastp quality trimming at Q25, MiXCR clonotype calling, in-frame beta chains only. Every distinct CDR3 protein forms one entry, paired with its most common genes and DNA. For this entry, the V and J calls and clone size follow TCRdb and not the study's own pipeline. The sample table records over 250,000 distinct CDR3 sequences; around 20% of these occur just once. Clones ranked in the top ten supply about 60% of the sample.

Ophthalmopathy patients had moderately to severely active disease, with a Clinical Activity Score of 3 or more, a NOSPECS grade of 4 or more, and a disease duration of less than 3 months. Exclusion was applied to patients with uncontrolled infections, other autoimmune diseases, pregnancy or lactation. Clinical symptoms, serum thyroxine and TRAb, thyroid ultrasound, and orbital computed tomography formed the basis for the diagnoses. PBMCs were separated from approximately 10 ml of fresh peripheral blood using Ficoll-Paque density gradient centrifugation. Total RNA was extracted with Trizol reagent, and quality was checked on an Agilent 2100 Bioanalyzer. A remark on this clonotype: Its antigen is still unknown. No base qualities exist here, and no much larger clone lies one base off it.

The germline V gene encodes CDR1 MNHNS and CDR2 SASEGT. Germline trimming: 3 bases from V, 8 bases from J; junction bases outside gene matches: 6. Inclusive of the bounding cysteine and phenylalanine, the CDR3 is 15 residues long. CDR3 DNA is the only sequence kept; it has 45 bases, read in frame from the first base. This sequence originates from a man aged 25 to 40 with Graves' ophthalmopathy. Rearrangement joined TRBV6-1 to TRBJ2-1, and 11 junction bases match TRBD2. Material for sequencing was blood. The DNA sequence is as follows: TGTGCCAGCAGTGAGACTAGCGGGATCTCCCATGAGCAGTTCTTC. This encodes CASSETSGISHEQFF.